Listed below are T cell receptor beta chains from one sample, sequenced in a study of blood T cells in healthy people across ages. TCRdb used MiXCR to reprocess the 5' RACE reads, holding one entry per CDR3 protein. The sample has 850,000 to 950,000 distinct CDR3 sequences, 29% seen once. The sample was blood. The receptor source for this set is a woman at least 80 years old in good health. The CDR3 runs from the conserved cysteine through the conserved F or W. Fields, in order: D gene, J gene, clone size, V gene, CDR3 DNA, CDR3 protein. The D gene is left open where the match is weak. Clone size is stated in some rows and not others, as once, few, many or a class when expanded.

TRBD2 TRBJ2-2 few TRBV20-1 TGCAGTGCTGTAGCGGGGGGCAGTGCCACCGGGGAGCTGTTTTTT CSAVAGGSATGELFF
NA TRBJ2-1 many TRBV18 TGTGCCAGCAGTCGGGATCGCTCCTACAATGAGCAGTTCTTC CASSRDRSYNEQFF
NA TRBJ2-5 many TRBV7-2 TGTGCCAGCAGCTTAGAGGGATCAAGGGGACGGACCCAGTACTTC CASSLEGSRGRTQYF
NA TRBJ2-5 many TRBV10-1 TGCGCCAGCAGTGAGGGCAGCCGAGCTGGGGAGACCCAGTACTTC CASSEGSRAGETQYF
NA TRBJ2-5 few TRBV6-1 TGTGCCAGCAGTGAAATGTGGACAGAGCAGTACTTC CASSEMWTEQYF
NA TRBJ2-3 many TRBV20-1 TGCAGTGCCCCCGGGGGCACAGATACGCAGTATTTT CSAPGGTDTQYF
TRBD2 TRBJ2-7 many TRBV6-5 TGTGCCAGCAGGACGGGACTAGCGGGGAACGAGCAGTACTTC CASRTGLAGNEQYF
NA TRBJ2-7 few TRBV7-9 TGTGCCACCACTACTGGACAAAAATACGAGCAGTACTTC CATTTGQKYEQYF
TRBD1 TRBJ2-6 many TRBV6-2/TRBV6-3 TGTGCCAGCCGCCCCAGGGGGACCTCTGGGGCCAACGTCCTGACTTTC CASRPRGTSGANVLTF
TRBD2 TRBJ2-3 many TRBV6-5 TGTGCCAGCAGTCAGACTAGCGGGGGGTTCACAGATACGCAGTATTTT CASSQTSGGFTDTQYF
TRBD1 TRBJ2-1 many TRBV6-2/TRBV6-3 TGTGCCAGCAGTTACTCCCCGGGGCAGGGGGTTATTGAGCAGTTCTTC CASSYSPGQGVIEQFF
NA TRBJ1-5 NA TRBV27 TGTGCCAGCAGCCCCGGATACTTCATGGGGTCAAGTCAGCCCCAGCATTTT CASSPGYFMGSSQPQHF
TRBD2 TRBJ2-1 once TRBV4-1 TGCGCCAGCGGAACGAGCGGGAGATTCAACAATGAGCAGTTCTTC CASGTSGRFNNEQFF
NA TRBJ1-2 many TRBV18 TGTGCCAGCTCAACCGGATTGTATGGCTACACCTTC CASSTGLYGYTF
NA TRBJ2-3 many TRBV5-1 TGCGCCAGCAGCTTGGTCATGGGAACAGATACGCAGTATTTT CASSLVMGTDTQYF
NA TRBJ2-7 many TRBV5-1 TGCGCCAGCAGCCCTACAGGAGCCCCGTCCTACGAGCAGTACTTC CASSPTGAPSYEQYF
TRBD2 TRBJ2-7 NA TRBV7-2 TGTGCCAGCACCTCGTATAGCGGGAGCCACAATGAGCAGTACTTC CASTSYSGSHNEQYF
NA TRBJ2-1 once TRBV7-2 TGTGCCAGCAGCTTAATCCCCGGAGGGTGGGACAATGAGCAGTTCTTC CASSLIPGGWDNEQFF
NA TRBJ2-7 many TRBV9 TGTGCCAGCAGCCTCACGGACAAGGTCTACGAGCAGTACTTC CASSLTDKVYEQYF
TRBD2 TRBJ2-1 NA TRBV6-1 TGTGCCAGCAGGACTAGCGGTGACAATGAGCAGTTCTTC CASRTSGDNEQFF
NA TRBJ1-3 NA TRBV20-1 TGCAGTGCTAGTCCGGACAGCTCTGGAAACACCATATATTTT CSASPDSSGNTIYF
TRBD1 TRBJ2-3 NA TRBV15 TGTGCCACCAGCCCAAAGCGAGAAGGGACAGGGGACCCAGATACGCAGTATTTT CATSPKREGTGDPDTQYF
NA TRBJ2-1 many TRBV2 TGTGCCAGCAATTCCCGACAGACTCGTTACAATGAGCAGTTCTTC CASNSRQTRYNEQFF
TRBD2 TRBJ2-3 NA TRBV7-8 TGTGCCAGCAGCGGGAGGGACCTACTCCCCCAGGGCTATACGCAGTATTTT CASSGRDLLPQGYTQYF
NA TRBJ2-3 many TRBV15 TGTGCCACCAGCAGAGATAGGGACACAGATACGCAGTATTTT CATSRDRDTDTQYF
NA TRBJ1-2 few TRBV20-1 TGCAGTGCTAGAGATACAACAGGAGCTAACTATGGCTACACCTTC CSARDTTGANYGYTF
NA TRBJ1-1 NA TRBV5-5 TGTGCCAGCAGCTTGCCGGGACACGGGAACACTGAAGCTTTCTTT CASSLPGHGNTEAFF
TRBD2 TRBJ2-5 many TRBV3-1 TGTGCCAGCAGCCAAGTAGTCAGCGGGGGGGCTTTACGAAAGACCCAGTACTTC CASSQVVSGGALRKTQYF
NA TRBJ1-5 many TRBV20-1 TGCAGTGCTAGAGAAATGCTATCAGGGGCCCACAATCAGCCCCAGCATTTT CSAREMLSGAHNQPQHF
NA TRBJ2-4 many TRBV12-3/TRBV12-4 TGTGCCAGCAGTTTCCTGGGACCGGCCAAAAACATTCAGTACTTC CASSFLGPAKNIQYF
NA TRBJ2-1 many TRBV3-1 TGTGCCAGCAGCCACTACAAGGGACACTACAATGAGCAGTTCTTC CASSHYKGHYNEQFF
NA TRBJ1-1 NA TRBV11-2 TGTGCCAGCAGCCGTACCGAGGGTGGAACTATGAACACTGAAGCTTTCTTT CASSRTEGGTMNTEAFF
TRBD2 TRBJ2-7 NA TRBV12-3/TRBV12-4 TGTGCCAGCAGTCGGTACGGGGGGATGGCTTTCTACGAGCAGTACTTC CASSRYGGMAFYEQYF
TRBD1 TRBJ2-1 NA TRBV7-8 TGTGCCAGCAGCTTAGACGCAGGCCACAGGGGTTCCTTAGGGTTCTTC CASSLDAGHRGSLGFF
TRBD1 TRBJ2-1 NA TRBV24-1 TGTGCCACCAGTGGAGGGACAGGCTACAATGAGCAGTTCTTC CATSGGTGYNEQFF
TRBD1 TRBJ1-1 NA TRBV6-2/TRBV6-3 TGTGCCAGCAGTTATTGGGGACAGGGTAGCACTGAAGCTTTCTTT CASSYWGQGSTEAFF
NA TRBJ2-7 many TRBV27 TGTGCCAGCAGTTCCCCCGGACAGTGGGGAGCTGTAGAGCAGTACTTC CASSSPGQWGAVEQYF
TRBD2 TRBJ2-5 few TRBV6-5 TGTGCCAGCAGTTACTCGATTGGGGGGGCTAGCGGGGGCCTCTACCAAGAGACCCAGTACTTC CASSYSIGGASGGLYQETQYF
TRBD1 TRBJ1-2 many TRBV29-1 TGCAGCGTTGTGACAGGGTGGTACTATGGCTACACCTTC CSVVTGWYYGYTF
TRBD2 TRBJ2-4 NA TRBV5-1 TGCGCCAGCAGCTTGGACGGACTAGCGGGGGAAGGGCAGTACTTC CASSLDGLAGEGQYF
NA TRBJ2-1 NA TRBV14 TGTGCCAGCAGCCAAGAAAGGGGGGGGCCGTCCTACAATGAGCAGTTCTTC CASSQERGGPSYNEQFF
TRBD1 TRBJ2-5 many TRBV11-3 TGTGCCAGCAGCCGAGACAGGGACCAAGAGACCCAGTACTTC CASSRDRDQETQYF
TRBD1 TRBJ1-5 NA TRBV2 TGTGCCAGCACCGAGGGGACAGGGGGTGGGCAGCCCCAGCATTTT CASTEGTGGGQPQHF
NA TRBJ1-5 NA TRBV6-2/TRBV6-3 TGTGCCAGCAGATTGACAGTTAATAGCAATCAGCCCCAGCATTTT CASRLTVNSNQPQHF
TRBD1 TRBJ1-1 many TRBV27 TGTGCCAGCAGCCTGGACAGGTTCGCTGAAGCTTTCTTT CASSLDRFAEAFF
NA TRBJ2-5 NA TRBV20-1 TGCAGTGCTAGTGTTGGGAGGGAGACCCAGTACTTC CSASVGRETQYF
TRBD1 TRBJ2-7 few TRBV3-1 TGTGCCAGCAGCCCCGGACAGGGGGATTTCGGGTCCTACGAGCAGTACTTC CASSPGQGDFGSYEQYF
TRBD1 TRBJ1-1 few TRBV7-2 TGTGCCAGCAGCTCCCAGGGGCAGGGGGTGAGGGCTTTCTTT CASSSQGQGVRAFF
NA TRBJ2-5 few TRBV2 TGTGCCACCCGGGGGCGGGGACTAACCCAAGAGACCCAGTACTTC CATRGRGLTQETQYF
TRBD1 TRBJ2-1 few TRBV9 TGTGCCAGCAGCGCGACAGGGGGACATGAGCAGTTCTTC CASSATGGHEQFF